This T cell receptor (beta chain) originates from a study of post-analysis software for immune sequencing data. Study in general: Both relapsing-remitting and secondary progressive multiple sclerosis featured among the disease courses, as did progressive-relapsing multiple sclerosis. Points from the study as a whole: Significantly lower normalized Chao1 diversity was found in patients with multiple sclerosis relative to controls. Patients had higher frequencies than controls of five TRBV segments, including TRBV5-6, TRBV5-1 and TRBV20-1. Pronounced co-clustering by F measure was evident among identically batched samples.

The CDR3 spans 16 residues. The V and J ends lost 3 bases and 5 bases respectively, with 20 bases between them. CDR1 SGHDN and CDR2 FVKESK come from the germline V gene. In its sample, this clonotype was seen a few times. Its antigen is as yet unknown. TCR beta libraries were prepared from cDNA with unique molecular identifiers. The yield from roughly 1 to 10 million T cells was 500,000 or so cDNA molecules in total. In TCRdb, the PCR reads were re-called with MiXCR into one record per CDR3 protein. The sample gives roughly 200,000 distinct CDR3 sequences, about 30% of which show up once; roughly 3.4% is in the top ten.

This sequence joins TRBV14 and TRBJ2-7; perhaps TRBD1 as D (5 bases). This sequence was found in a girl aged 2-17 years with multiple sclerosis. The material sequenced was blood. The CDR3: CASSQAGCSYIHEQYF. As DNA, the CDR3 is TGTGCCAGCAGCCAGGCAGGGTGTTCGTATATCCACGAGCAGTACTTC. The complete variable domain, with remaining parts taken from reference TRBV14 and TRBJ2-7, reads EAGVTQFPSHSVIEKGQTVTLRCDPISGHDNLYWYRRVMGKEIKFLLHFVKESKQDESGMPNNRFLAERTGGTYSTLKVQPAELEDSGVYFCASSQAGCSYIHEQYFGPGTRLTVT.